The clone carrying this T cell receptor beta chain was seen only once. These data come from a study of blood T cell repertoires in COVID-19. Study background: COVID-19 samples collected from the United States, Italy and Spain covered acute and convalescent phases.

V dropped 0 bases and J dropped 3; count of bases not matched to a gene: 9. The V gene's germline CDR1 is SGDLS and CDR2 YYNGEE. This CDR3 spans 17 amino acids. Per the original methods: Reference gene primer amplification gave nucleated cell count estimates. Repertoires were generated with immunoSEQ multiplex PCR, while TCRdb's copy carries only in-frame clones and drops some. The D gene and trimming were derived from the DNA, and the V and J assignments and clone size from that table. The profile shows some 250,000 clones, roughly four fifths of them singletons. This TCR was sampled from a young woman with acute or convalescent COVID-19. The chain employs TRBV9 and TRBJ1-2; 9 bases are shared with TRBD1. The source material was peripheral blood. Here the CDR3 DNA reads TGTGCCAGCAGCGTAGGTGCTGGGACAGGGAGGGACTATGGCTACACCTTC. It translates to CASSVGAGTGRDYGYTF. The full variable domain, its missing parts supplied by reference TRBV9 and TRBJ1-2, is DSGVTQTPKHLITATGQRVTLRCSPRSGDLSVYWYQQSLDQGLQFLIQYYNGEERAKGNILERFSAQQFPDLHSELNLSSLELGDSALYFCASSVGAGTGRDYGYTFGSGTRLTVV.